This T cell receptor (beta chain) came from a study of shared clonotypes between healthy human individuals. Germline lookup yields CDR1 SQVTM and CDR2 ANQGSEA. CDR3 length equals 13 residues. The V end was cut by 7 bases, the J end by 4 bases, with 16 bases between. The assay was immunoSEQ multiplex PCR, and TCRdb's table has in-frame clones only and misses some. The sample consists of approximately 440,000 clones, more than 70% of them appearing once. Sequencing was performed on PBMCs. The chain combines TRBV29-1 with TRBJ1-2, with D tentatively TRBD1 (5 bases). This TCR was sampled from a woman in her forties in good health. Some clones in this sample may be carry-over from other donors' samples. In DNA, the CDR3 is TGCAGCGCTGCTACTGACAGCAGCTATGGCTACACCTTC. It translates to CSAATDSSYGYTF.